This entry features one T cell receptor beta chain sequence. Antigen unknown. The CDR3 length is 16 residues. V lost 2 bases, J lost 1 base, and 14 bases lay in between. CDR1 and CDR2 (germline): MNHEY, SMNVEV (reference sequence). Regulatory T cells were sorted from blood as CD4+ CD25-high CD127-low cells. This entry comes from a study of regulatory and conventional T cells in RAG deficiency. TCRdb keeps only in-frame clones here, not all; method: immunoSEQ multiplex PCR. The table shows about 9,400 clones, with roughly nine tenths occurring only once. General study points: Omenn CD25-high CD127-low cells may be activated cells, not true Tregs. Other subsets showed approximately 10-fold reductions, but Treg unique TCR beta sequences fell 80 to 100-fold in these patients. Shannon entropy was markedly lower and Simpson indices higher in RAG-deficient patients than control T-cell subsets.

This same sample was also part of a study on regulatory T cells. That source notes: Amplification used 52 TRBV primers and 13 TRBJ primers.

This sequence joins TRBV27 and TRBJ1-1, with D maybe TRBD1 (5 bases). The sequenced sample was Tregs sorted from blood. The receptor was isolated from a human donor in good health. This CDR3 is CASSLVWGVGNTEAFF. The CDR3 DNA reads TGTGCCAGCAGTTTAGTTTGGGGGGTAGGGAACACTGAAGCTTTCTTT.